This TCR beta chain was documented in a study of blood T cell repertoires in COVID-19. The repertoire was sequenced with immunoSEQ multiplex PCR; TCRdb's copy has only in-frame clones and lacks some. The sample has roughly 250,000 clones; around 89% are singletons. Trimming took off 0 bases at V and 6 bases at J, with 9 bases between the two ends. There are 15 residues in the CDR3. The germline gives CDR1 ENHRY, CDR2 SYGVKD. The TCR sequence derives from a young man with acute or convalescent COVID-19. This chain connects TRBV10-3 to TRBJ1-6; D is unclear. Sequencing used peripheral blood. The CDR3 region has the DNA TGTGCCATCAGTGAGTCCGTGTATTCTAATTCACCCCTCCACTTT. It encodes CAISESVYSNSPLHF.